The sequence of this T cell receptor (beta chain) was determined in a study of T cells in localized non-small cell lung cancer. Details on this clone: The antigen remains undetermined.

CDR3 length: 14 amino acids. V dropped 2 bases and J dropped 4; count of bases not matched to a gene: 0. Looked up from germline, CDR1 is SGHDT and CDR2 is YYEEEE. Study-level results: The tumor had only one region sequenced, so heterogeneity remains possible. Highest T cell clonality was seen in uninvolved adjacent lung, surpassing that measured in tumor.

The protocol was immunoSEQ multiplex PCR, while the TCRdb copy is restricted to in-frame clones and leaves out a portion. Counted here are about 59,000 clones, approximately 90% occurring once; the ten biggest clones make up roughly 21%. V usage is TRBV5-6 and J usage is TRBJ2-5; TRBD2 matches at 12 bases. The source was peripheral blood, collected before any cancer treatment. The receptor comes from a man aged 40-75 years with stage I lung adenocarcinoma. The DNA for the CDR3 is TGTGCCAGCAGCTTACTAGCGGGAGGAGAGACCCAGTACTTC. As protein: CASSLLAGGETQYF.